This is a list of T cell receptor beta chains from one sample in a study of T cell responses to AZD1222 COVID-19 vaccine. Here immunoSEQ multiplex PCR was the method, and the copy in TCRdb shows in-frame clones only, minus some. The table has about 77,000 clones, 92% seen once. Sequencing used peripheral blood, obtained 28 days after the second AZD1222 dose. The receptors here all came from an adult who received the AZD1222 COVID-19 vaccine. Each CDR3 is given with its conserved first and last residue. A D gene is named only where the DNA matches it firmly. Expanded clones get a size class; other rows say once, few or many, or leave the size out.

v_call: TRBV14
j_call: TRBJ1-1
d_call: -
clone_size: -
cdr3_nt: TGTGCCAGCAGCCAAGAGCGCAGACAGAACACTGAAGCTTTCTTT
cdr3_aa: CASSQERRQNTEAFF

v_call: TRBV11-2
j_call: TRBJ2-2
d_call: -
clone_size: -
cdr3_nt: TGTGCCAGCAGGAAGTTAGTCGGGGAGCTGTTTTTT
cdr3_aa: CASRKLVGELFF

v_call: TRBV7-6
j_call: TRBJ1-5
d_call: -
clone_size: -
cdr3_nt: TGTGCCAGCAGCTTGGGTAACGCCCAGGGATATAACTTTCAGCCCCAGCATTTT
cdr3_aa: CASSLGNAQGYNFQPQHF

v_call: TRBV6-6
j_call: TRBJ2-6
d_call: -
clone_size: -
cdr3_nt: TGTGCCAGCAGCCCGGGACGCCTCTCTGGGGCCAACGTCCTGACTTTC
cdr3_aa: CASSPGRLSGANVLTF

v_call: TRBV11-3
j_call: TRBJ2-3
d_call: TRBD2
clone_size: -
cdr3_nt: TGTGCCAGCAGCTTAGGTAGGGGACTAGCAGATACGCAGTATTTT
cdr3_aa: CASSLGRGLADTQYF

v_call: TRBV12-5
j_call: TRBJ1-6
d_call: -
clone_size: -
cdr3_nt: TGTGCTAGTGGTGGGGACTTAAATAATTCACCCCTCCACTTT
cdr3_aa: CASGGDLNNSPLHF

v_call: TRBV11-1
j_call: TRBJ2-1
d_call: -
clone_size: few
cdr3_nt: TGTGCCAGCAGCTTAGTAGTTCGTGAGCAGTTCTTC
cdr3_aa: CASSLVVREQFF

v_call: TRBV7-9
j_call: TRBJ1-1
d_call: TRBD1
clone_size: -
cdr3_nt: TGTGCCAGCAGAAAGAGGTACAGGGGGGTCACTGAAGCTTTCTTT
cdr3_aa: CASRKRYRGVTEAFF

v_call: TRBV27
j_call: TRBJ2-7
d_call: TRBD2
clone_size: -
cdr3_nt: TGTGCCAGCAGCCCGAGTTGGGGCGGGAGGGTTTACGAGCAGTACTTC
cdr3_aa: CASSPSWGGRVYEQYF

v_call: TRBV6-2/TRBV6-3
j_call: TRBJ2-7
d_call: TRBD1
clone_size: -
cdr3_nt: TGTGCCAGCAGTTACTCTGTACAGGGGATCTCCTACGAGCAGTACTTC
cdr3_aa: CASSYSVQGISYEQYF

v_call: TRBV6-4
j_call: TRBJ2-7
d_call: -
clone_size: -
cdr3_nt: TGTGCCAGCAGTGACCTTATCGGGCCTGGGACCTACGAGCAGTACTTC
cdr3_aa: CASSDLIGPGTYEQYF

v_call: TRBV5-6
j_call: TRBJ2-3
d_call: -
clone_size: -
cdr3_nt: TGTGCCAGCAGTTTTTCCCCGGGATCATCAATGGATACGCAGTATTTT
cdr3_aa: CASSFSPGSSMDTQYF

v_call: TRBV27
j_call: TRBJ2-7
d_call: TRBD1
clone_size: -
cdr3_nt: TGTGCCAGCAGTTTTACCGGGACAGGGTCCGAGCAGTACTTC
cdr3_aa: CASSFTGTGSEQYF

v_call: TRBV28
j_call: TRBJ2-7
d_call: TRBD1
clone_size: -
cdr3_nt: TGTGCCAGCCGACAGGGCCCCTACGAGCAGTACTTC
cdr3_aa: CASRQGPYEQYF

v_call: TRBV7-2
j_call: TRBJ2-7
d_call: -
clone_size: -
cdr3_nt: TGTGCCAGCAGCTTAAGGGAGGCCTACGAGCAGTACTTC
cdr3_aa: CASSLREAYEQYF

v_call: TRBV5-4
j_call: TRBJ2-1
d_call: TRBD2
clone_size: -
cdr3_nt: TGTGCCAGCAGCTTGGGAACTAGCGGGAGGGGGGTTGAGCAGTTCTTC
cdr3_aa: CASSLGTSGRGVEQFF

v_call: TRBV28
j_call: TRBJ1-2
d_call: TRBD1
clone_size: -
cdr3_nt: TGTGCCAGCAGTTCGGTTTTGGGACAGGGGGCGTCAAACTATGGCTACACCTTC
cdr3_aa: CASSSVLGQGASNYGYTF

v_call: TRBV5-1
j_call: TRBJ2-2
d_call: -
clone_size: -
cdr3_nt: TGCGCCAGCAGCTTGGATTTTGGGAACACCGGGGAGCTGTTTTTT
cdr3_aa: CASSLDFGNTGELFF

v_call: TRBV7-7
j_call: TRBJ1-3
d_call: TRBD1
clone_size: -
cdr3_nt: TGTGCCAGCAGCCCACAGGGACAGGGGCCTGGGGGAAACACCATATATTTT
cdr3_aa: CASSPQGQGPGGNTIYF

v_call: TRBV12-3/TRBV12-4
j_call: TRBJ1-2
d_call: TRBD1
clone_size: -
cdr3_nt: TGTGCCAGCAGTGCCAGGGGGAGGGATGGCTACACCTTC
cdr3_aa: CASSARGRDGYTF

v_call: TRBV4-1
j_call: TRBJ2-7
d_call: TRBD1
clone_size: -
cdr3_nt: TGCGCCAGCAGCCAGGGACAGGGGTTCGAGCAGTACTTC
cdr3_aa: CASSQGQGFEQYF